This T cell receptor beta chain was profiled in a study of T-cell reconstitution after alpha-beta-depleted transplantation in children. This clonotype was observed a handful of times. Per the germline V gene, CDR1 is DFQATT and CDR2 is SNEGSKA (reference sequence). This CDR3 contains 15 residues. Deletions cut 0 bases from V and 6 bases from J, with 18 bases between. Preparing the TCRbeta library involved the use of unique molecular identifiers. TCRdb reprocessed the PCR reads via MiXCR and lists one record per CDR3 protein. The repertoire holds 490,000 or so distinct CDR3 sequences, with around 12% as singletons.

Here the sequenced sample was PBMCs from the stem cell graft donor, taken from the stem cell graft. The V and J genes are TRBV20-1 and TRBJ2-7; the D gene is possibly TRBD1 (6 bases). This sequence was found in a human donor who donated a stem cell graft to a child with combined immunodeficiency. The CDR3 sequence is CSARDQALGASEQYF. In DNA form, the CDR3 reads TGCAGTGCTAGAGATCAAGCGTTGGGGGCCTCCGAGCAGTACTTC.